This record covers a single T cell receptor (beta chain). This specimen comes from a study of T cell changes during pregnancy in multiple sclerosis. V was cut by 2 bases and J by 6 bases, with 14 bases left in between. The CDR3 is 15 amino acids. In germline, CDR1 is SEHNR, CDR2 FQNEAQ (reference sequence). Sequencing was performed with immunoSEQ multiplex PCR; in TCRdb, only in-frame clones are kept and a portion is missing. The sample lists 60,000 or so clones; around nine tenths were seen once. This TCR was recovered from a female donor with multiple sclerosis, enrolled in a pregnancy study. This chain joins TRBV7-9 and TRBJ2-1, with TRBD2 as a possible D gene (5 bases). The input for sequencing was peripheral blood, taken before pregnancy. The CDR3 coding sequence is TGTGCCAGCAGCTTATACGGGGTTATGGGCAATGAGCAGTTCTTC. Residues: CASSLYGVMGNEQFF.